This TCR beta chain was found in a study of immune evolution from preneoplasia to lung adenocarcinoma. Study results and caveats: From normal lung to invasive adenocarcinoma, top clone frequencies appeared to decrease. Later-stage lesions appeared to have more T cells, more diversity, less clonality.

Patients had resection in Japan or China between about 2014 and 2018. H&E slides confirmed each diagnosis, reviewed by two pathologists independently. V lost 3 bases and J lost 6, with 12 bases in between. CDR3 size: 13 residues. Germline CDR1 reads SGDLS; CDR2 reads YYNGEE. A remark on this clone: The antigen is undetermined.

The assay was immunoSEQ multiplex PCR, and TCRdb's table has in-frame clones only and misses some. Among roughly 4,600 clones listed, around 72% were seen once. This chain joins TRBV9 and TRBJ1-1, with D unresolved. Sequencing input: FFPE adjacent normal lung tissue. The receptor was derived from a donor older than 65 with lung adenocarcinoma. The CDR3 nucleotides read TGTGCCAGCAGCGATGGAATACGGGCTGAAGCTTTCTTT. It encodes CASSDGIRAEAFF.